The clone carrying this T cell receptor beta chain occurred a few times. Its antigen is undetermined. Germline values: CDR1 LGHNA, CDR2 YNFKEQ. The J segment lost 9 bases and the V segment lost 4 bases, leaving 13 bases of the junction unmatched. This CDR3 is 16 amino acids long. Combining a sample-barcoded 5' primer with a J-beta primer mix, a second PCR ran for about 7 to 12 cycles. TCRdb fed the 5' RACE reads into MiXCR, producing one record per CDR3 protein. The top ten hold 20% to 25% of the sample, which has some 1,800,000 distinct CDR3 sequences, more than 35% seen once. About 9.9 milliliters of peripheral blood were drawn from each donor. RNA extraction gave at least 5 micrograms of total RNA per sample. The sample originates from a study of blood T cells in healthy people across ages. Study conclusions and caveats: CMV status of donors was not determined, possibly confounding expanded clonotype changes. The study regarded diversity estimates from one million T cells as underestimates.

Sequences were obtained from blood. The chain employs TRBV4-2 and TRBJ2-1; 9 bases are a match to TRBD2. The sequence came from a human donor in good health. The CDR3 DNA sequence: TGTGCCAGCAGCCCCCGTGGTAGCGGGGGTGGGTTTGAGCAGTTCTTC. As protein: CASSPRGSGGGFEQFF.